This TCR beta chain was sequenced during a study of metastatic and nonmetastatic thyroid tumors. TCRdb reprocessed the PCR reads via MiXCR. The sample shows about 92,000 clones, about 15% of them seen only once. This clone showed up many times. Each patient came to thyroid surgery without any prior treatment (of any kind). Trimming left V 2 bases short and J 3 bases short, with 11 bases between. From germline, CDR1 is SNHLY and CDR2 FYNNEI. The length of the CDR3 is 15 residues. Material: blood. The receptor was isolated from a female donor with papillary thyroid cancer or a benign thyroid nodule (not recorded which). Some clones in this sample may be carry-over from other donors' samples. The rearrangement joins TRBV2 to TRBJ1-5; D possibly corresponds to TRBD1 (6 bases). In DNA, the CDR3 is TGTGCCAGCAGTGAAACTGGGGGCCCCAATCAGCCCCAGCATTTT. Encoded protein: CASSETGGPNQPQHF. Combining the CDR3 with reference TRBV2 and TRBJ1-5 gives the whole variable domain EPEVTQTPSHQVTQMGQEVILRCVPISNHLYFYWYRQILGQKVEFLVSFYNNEISEKSEIFDDQFSVERPDGSNFTLKIRSTKLEDSAMYFCASSETGGPNQPQHFGDGTRLSIL.